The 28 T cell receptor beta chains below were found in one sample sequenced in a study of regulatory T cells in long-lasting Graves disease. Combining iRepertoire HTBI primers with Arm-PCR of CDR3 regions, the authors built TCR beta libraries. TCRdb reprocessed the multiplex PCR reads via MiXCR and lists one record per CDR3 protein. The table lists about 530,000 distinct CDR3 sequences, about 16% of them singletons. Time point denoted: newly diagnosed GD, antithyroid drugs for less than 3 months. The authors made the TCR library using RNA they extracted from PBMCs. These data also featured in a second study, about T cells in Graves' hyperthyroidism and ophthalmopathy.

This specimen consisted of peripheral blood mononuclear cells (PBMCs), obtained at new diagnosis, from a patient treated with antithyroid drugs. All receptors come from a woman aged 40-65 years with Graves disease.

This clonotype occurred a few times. CDR3 in amino acids: CSVQPGQGGYGYTF. The CDR3 nucleotides are TGCAGCGTTCAACCAGGACAGGGAGGGTATGGCTACACCTTC. The rearrangement links TRBV29-1 to TRBJ1-2, with 8 bases aligning to TRBD1. CDR1 and CDR2 from the germline V gene are SQVTM and ANQGSEA. The trim removed 5 bases at V and 5 bases at J, leaving 10 bases unmatched. The CDR3 has 14 amino acids.

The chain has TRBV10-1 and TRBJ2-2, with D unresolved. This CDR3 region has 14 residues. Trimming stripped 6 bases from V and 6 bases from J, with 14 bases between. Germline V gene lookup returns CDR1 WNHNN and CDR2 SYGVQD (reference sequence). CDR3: CASSTLTGAGELFF. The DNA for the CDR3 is TGCGCCAGCAGCACTCTTACCGGCGCCGGGGAGCTGTTTTTT.

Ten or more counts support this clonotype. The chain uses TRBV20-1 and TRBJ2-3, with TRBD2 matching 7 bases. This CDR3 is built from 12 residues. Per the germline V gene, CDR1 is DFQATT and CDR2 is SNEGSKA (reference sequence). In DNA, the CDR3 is TGCAGCGGGGAGGGGTCCACAGATACGCAGTATTTT. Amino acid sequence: CSGEGSTDTQYF.

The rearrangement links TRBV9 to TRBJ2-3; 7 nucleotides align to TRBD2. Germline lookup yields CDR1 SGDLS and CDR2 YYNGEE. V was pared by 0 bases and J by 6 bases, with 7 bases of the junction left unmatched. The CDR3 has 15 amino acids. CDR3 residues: CASSVGTSVPDTQYF. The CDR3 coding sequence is TGTGCCAGCAGCGTAGGGACTAGTGTCCCGGATACGCAGTATTTT.

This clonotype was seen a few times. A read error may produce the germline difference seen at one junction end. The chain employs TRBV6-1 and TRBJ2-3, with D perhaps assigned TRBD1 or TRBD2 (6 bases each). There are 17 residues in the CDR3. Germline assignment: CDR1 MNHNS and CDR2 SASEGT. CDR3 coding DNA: TGTGCTAGCAGTGGACCGCGGGGACAAGATATCACAGATACGCAGTATTTT. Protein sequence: CASSGPRGQDITDTQYF.

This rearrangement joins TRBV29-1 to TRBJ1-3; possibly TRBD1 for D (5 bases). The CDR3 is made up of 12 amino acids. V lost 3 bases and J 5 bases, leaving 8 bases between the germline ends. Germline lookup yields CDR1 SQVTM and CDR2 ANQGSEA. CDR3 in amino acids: CSVDQGRNTIYF. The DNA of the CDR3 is TGCAGCGTTGATCAGGGCAGAAACACCATATATTTT.

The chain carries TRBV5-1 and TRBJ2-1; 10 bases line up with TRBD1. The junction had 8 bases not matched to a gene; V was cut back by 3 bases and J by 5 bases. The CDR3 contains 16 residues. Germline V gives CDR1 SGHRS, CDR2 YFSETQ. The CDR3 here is CASSSKLDRGDNEQFF. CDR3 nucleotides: TGCGCCAGCAGCTCAAAACTGGACAGGGGGGACAATGAGCAGTTCTTC. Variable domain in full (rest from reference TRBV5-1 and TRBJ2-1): KAGVTQTPRYLIKTRGQQVTLSCSPISGHRSVSWYQQTPGQGLQFLFEYFSETQRNKGNFPGRFSGRQFSNSRSEMNVSTLELGDSALYLCASSSKLDRGDNEQFFGPGTRLTVL.

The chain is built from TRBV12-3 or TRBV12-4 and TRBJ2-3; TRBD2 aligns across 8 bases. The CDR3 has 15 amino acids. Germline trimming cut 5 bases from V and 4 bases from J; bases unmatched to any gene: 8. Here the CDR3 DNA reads TGTGCCAGCAGTGGGACTAGTCGCAAGCCAGATACGCAGTATTTT. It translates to CASSGTSRKPDTQYF.

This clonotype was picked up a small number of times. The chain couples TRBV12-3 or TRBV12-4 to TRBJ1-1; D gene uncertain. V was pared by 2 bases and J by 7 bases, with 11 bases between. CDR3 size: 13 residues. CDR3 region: CASSLRRVNEAFF. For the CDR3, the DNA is TGTGCCAGCAGTTTAAGGAGGGTCAATGAAGCTTTCTTT.

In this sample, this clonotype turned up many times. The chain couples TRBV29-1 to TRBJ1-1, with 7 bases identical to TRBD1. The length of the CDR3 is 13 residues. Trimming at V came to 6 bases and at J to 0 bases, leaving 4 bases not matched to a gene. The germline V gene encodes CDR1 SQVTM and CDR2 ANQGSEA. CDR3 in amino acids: CSVGTEMNTEAFF. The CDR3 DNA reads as TGCAGCGTCGGGACAGAGATGAACACTGAAGCTTTCTTT.

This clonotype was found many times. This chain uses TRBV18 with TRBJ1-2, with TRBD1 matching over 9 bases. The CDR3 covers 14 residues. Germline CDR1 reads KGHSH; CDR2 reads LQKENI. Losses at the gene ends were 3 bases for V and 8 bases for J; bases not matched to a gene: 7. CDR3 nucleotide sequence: TGTGCCAGCTCACCCTCGACAGGGGGGGAGGGCTACACCTTC. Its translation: CASSPSTGGEGYTF.

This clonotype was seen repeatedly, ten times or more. DNA of the CDR3: TGCGCCAGCAGCCCTCGACAGGGACTATCCTACGAGCAGTACTTC. This translates into CASSPRQGLSYEQYF. The chain links TRBV5-1 to TRBJ2-7, with D possibly called TRBD1 or TRBD2 (7 bases each). The CDR3 runs to 15 residues. V was shortened by 4 bases and J by 1 base, with 15 bases between the two germline ends. CDR1 and CDR2 from the germline V gene are SGHRS and YFSETQ.

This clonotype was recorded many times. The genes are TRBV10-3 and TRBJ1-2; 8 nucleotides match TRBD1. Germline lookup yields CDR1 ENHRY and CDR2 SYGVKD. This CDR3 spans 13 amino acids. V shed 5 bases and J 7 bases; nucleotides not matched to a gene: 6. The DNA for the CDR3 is TGTGCCATCAGTCCGGACAGGGCTGGTGGCTACACCTTC. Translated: CAISPDRAGGYTF.

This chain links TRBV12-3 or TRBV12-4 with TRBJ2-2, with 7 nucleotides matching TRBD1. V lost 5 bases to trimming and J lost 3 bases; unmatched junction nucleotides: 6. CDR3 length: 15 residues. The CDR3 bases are TGTGCCAGCAGTACGACAGGGTTGCACACCGGGGAGCTGTTTTTT. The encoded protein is CASSTTGLHTGELFF.

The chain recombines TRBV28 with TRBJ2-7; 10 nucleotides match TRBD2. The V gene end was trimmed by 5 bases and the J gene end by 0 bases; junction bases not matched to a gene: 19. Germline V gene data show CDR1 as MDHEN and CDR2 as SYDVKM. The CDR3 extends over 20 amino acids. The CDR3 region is CASSPLSARASGSGSYEQYF. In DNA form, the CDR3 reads TGTGCCAGCAGTCCTTTATCGGCAAGGGCTAGCGGGAGTGGCTCCTACGAGCAGTACTTC.

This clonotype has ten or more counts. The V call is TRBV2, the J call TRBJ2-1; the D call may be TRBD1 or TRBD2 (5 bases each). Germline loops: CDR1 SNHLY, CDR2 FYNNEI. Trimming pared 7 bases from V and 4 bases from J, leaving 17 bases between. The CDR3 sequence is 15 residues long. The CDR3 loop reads CASNVLAGSYNEQFF. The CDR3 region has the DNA TGTGCCAGCAACGTCCTAGCAGGGAGTTACAATGAGCAGTTCTTC.

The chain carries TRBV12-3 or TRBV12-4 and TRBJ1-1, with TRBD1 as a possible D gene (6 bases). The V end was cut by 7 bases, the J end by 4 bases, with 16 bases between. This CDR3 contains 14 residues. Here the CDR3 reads CASISTQGSTEAFF. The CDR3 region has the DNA TGTGCCAGCATTTCTACCCAGGGGAGCACTGAAGCTTTCTTT.

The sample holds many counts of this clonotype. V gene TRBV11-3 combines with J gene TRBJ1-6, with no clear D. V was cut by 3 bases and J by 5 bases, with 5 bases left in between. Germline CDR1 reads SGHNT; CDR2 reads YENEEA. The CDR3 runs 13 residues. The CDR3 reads CASSFLNNSPLHF. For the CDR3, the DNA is TGTGCCAGCAGCTTTCTGAATAATTCACCCCTCCACTTT.

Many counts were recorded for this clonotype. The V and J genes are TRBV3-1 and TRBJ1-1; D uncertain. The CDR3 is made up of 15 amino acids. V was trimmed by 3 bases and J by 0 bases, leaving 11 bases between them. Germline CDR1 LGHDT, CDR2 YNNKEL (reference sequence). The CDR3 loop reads CASSHPGLMNTEAFF. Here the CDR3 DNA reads TGTGCCAGCAGCCATCCCGGACTGATGAACACTGAAGCTTTCTTT.

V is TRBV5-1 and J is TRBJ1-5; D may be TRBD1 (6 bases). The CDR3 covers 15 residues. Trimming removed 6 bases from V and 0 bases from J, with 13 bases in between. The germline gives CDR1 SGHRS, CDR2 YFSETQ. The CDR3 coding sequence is TGCGCCAGCAACAGGGACCCTTATAGCAATCAGCCCCAGCATTTT. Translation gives CASNRDPYSNQPQHF.

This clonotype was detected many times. CDR3 amino acids: CASSLAGPPGGYTF. The CDR3 nucleotides are TGTGCCAGCAGTTTGGCAGGCCCTCCTGGTGGCTACACCTTC. The chain joins TRBV28 to TRBJ1-2, with unresolved D. CDR3 length: 14 residues. V was pared by 3 bases and J by 7 bases, with 15 bases between. In germline, CDR1 is MDHEN, CDR2 SYDVKM.

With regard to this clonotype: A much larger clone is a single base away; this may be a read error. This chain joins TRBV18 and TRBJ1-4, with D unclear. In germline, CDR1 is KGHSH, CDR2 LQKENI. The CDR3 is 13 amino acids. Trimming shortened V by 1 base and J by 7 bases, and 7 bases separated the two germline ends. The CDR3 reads CASSPLETEKLFF. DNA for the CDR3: TGTGCCAGCTCACCACTCGAGACTGAAAAACTGTTTTTT.

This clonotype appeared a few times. CDR3: CASSLPGATNEKLFF. The CDR3 region has the DNA TGCGCCAGCAGCCTCCCCGGGGCAACTAATGAAAAACTGTTTTTT. This sequence joins TRBV4-1 and TRBJ1-4, with D hard to call. V dropped 4 bases and J dropped 0 bases, with 9 bases sitting between them. The CDR3 has 15 residues. Germline lookup yields CDR1 MGHRA and CDR2 YSYEKL.

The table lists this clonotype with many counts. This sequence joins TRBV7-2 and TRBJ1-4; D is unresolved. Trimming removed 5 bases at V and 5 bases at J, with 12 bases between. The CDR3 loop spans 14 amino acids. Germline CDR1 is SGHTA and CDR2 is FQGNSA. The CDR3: CASSRGVRNEKLFF. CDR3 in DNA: TGTGCCAGCAGCCGGGGTGTCAGGAATGAAAAACTGTTTTTT.

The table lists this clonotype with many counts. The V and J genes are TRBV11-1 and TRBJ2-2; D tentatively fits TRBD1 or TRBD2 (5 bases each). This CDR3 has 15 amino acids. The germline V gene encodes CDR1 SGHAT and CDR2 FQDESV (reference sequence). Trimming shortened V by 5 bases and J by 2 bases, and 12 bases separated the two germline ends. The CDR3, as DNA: TGTGCCAGCAGCCCACGGGACCAAAACACCGGGGAGCTGTTTTTT. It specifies CASSPRDQNTGELFF. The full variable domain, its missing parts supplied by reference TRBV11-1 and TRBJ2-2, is EAEVAQSPRYKITEKSQAVAFWCDPISGHATLYWYRQILGQGPELLVQFQDESVVDDSQLPKDRFSAERLKGVDSTLKIQPAELGDSAMYLCASSPRDQNTGELFFGEGSRLTVL.

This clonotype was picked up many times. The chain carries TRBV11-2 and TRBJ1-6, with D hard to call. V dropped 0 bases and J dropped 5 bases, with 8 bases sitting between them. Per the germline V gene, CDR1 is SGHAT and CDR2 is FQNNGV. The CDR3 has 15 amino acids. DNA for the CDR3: TGTGCCAGCAGCTTAGAGGGTGAGGATAATTCACCCCTCCACTTT. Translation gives CASSLEGEDNSPLHF.

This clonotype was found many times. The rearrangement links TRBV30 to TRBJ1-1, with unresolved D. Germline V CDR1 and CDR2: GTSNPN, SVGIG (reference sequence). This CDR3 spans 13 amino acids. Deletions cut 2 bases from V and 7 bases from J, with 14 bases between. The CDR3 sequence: CAWSSTRRLEAFF. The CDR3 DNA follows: TGTGCCTGGAGTTCCACCCGGCGCCTTGAAGCTTTCTTT.

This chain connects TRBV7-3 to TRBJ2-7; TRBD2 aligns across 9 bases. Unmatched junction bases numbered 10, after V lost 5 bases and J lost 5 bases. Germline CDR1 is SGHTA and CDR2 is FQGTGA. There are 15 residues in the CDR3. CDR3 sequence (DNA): TGTGCCAGCAGCCCGCTCAGCGGGGGGCGGAACGAGCAGTACTTC. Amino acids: CASSPLSGGRNEQYF.